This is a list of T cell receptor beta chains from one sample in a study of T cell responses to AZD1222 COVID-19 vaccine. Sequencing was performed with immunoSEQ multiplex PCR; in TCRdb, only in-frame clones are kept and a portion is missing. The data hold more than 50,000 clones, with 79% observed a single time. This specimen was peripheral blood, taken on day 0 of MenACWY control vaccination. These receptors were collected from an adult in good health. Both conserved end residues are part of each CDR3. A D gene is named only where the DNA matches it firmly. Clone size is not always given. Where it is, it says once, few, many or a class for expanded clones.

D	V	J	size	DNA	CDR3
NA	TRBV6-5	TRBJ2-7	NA	TGTGCCAGCAGTCCCCAACGTAGATCCTACGAGCAGTACTTC	CASSPQRRSYEQYF
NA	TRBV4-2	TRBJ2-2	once	TGTGCCAGCAGCCAAGAAGTCGACCTCACCGGGGAGCTGTTTTTT	CASSQEVDLTGELFF
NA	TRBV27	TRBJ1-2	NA	TGTGCCAGCAGTGGCAGAGCGACGAACTATGGCTACACCTTC	CASSGRATNYGYTF
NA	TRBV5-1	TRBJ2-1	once	TGCGCCAGCAGCTTCGGAAACAATGAGCAGTTCTTC	CASSFGNNEQFF
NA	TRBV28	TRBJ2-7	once	TGTGCCAGCAGGGGGGGGACAGAGAGCTACGAGCAGTACTTC	CASRGGTESYEQYF
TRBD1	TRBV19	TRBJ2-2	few	TGTGCCAGTAGGAGACAGGGCAGGTCCGGGGAGCTGTTTTTT	CASRRQGRSGELFF
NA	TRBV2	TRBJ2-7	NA	TGTGCCAGCAGTTTCAGAGAGCAGTACTTC	CASSFREQYF
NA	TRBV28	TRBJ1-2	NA	TGTGCCAGCAGTTTGGGTGGGAACTATGGCTACACCTTC	CASSLGGNYGYTF
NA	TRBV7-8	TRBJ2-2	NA	TGTGCCAGCAGCTCTAGCTACTCGAGCCACGGGGAGCTGTTTTTT	CASSSSYSSHGELFF
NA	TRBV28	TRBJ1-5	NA	TGTGCCAGCGGTCGGATAGCAAGCAATCAGCCCCAGCATTTT	CASGRIASNQPQHF
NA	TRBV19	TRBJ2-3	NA	TGTGCCAGTAGTATAGCTCTTACAGATACGCAGTATTTT	CASSIALTDTQYF
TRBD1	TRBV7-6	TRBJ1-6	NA	TGTGCCAGCAGCTTAAGTGGGGACAGGGGATCACCCCTCCACTTT	CASSLSGDRGSPLHF
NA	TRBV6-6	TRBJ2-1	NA	TGTGCCAGCAGCCCCTCTAAGAATGAGCAGTTCTTC	CASSPSKNEQFF
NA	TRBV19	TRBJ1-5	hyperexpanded	TGTGCCAGTAAGGCGGGCAGGGTAAACAATCAGCCCCAGCATTTT	CASKAGRVNNQPQHF
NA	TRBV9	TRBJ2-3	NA	TGTGCCAGCAGCCCTCGTAGGAAAACTAGCACAGATACGCAGTATTTT	CASSPRRKTSTDTQYF
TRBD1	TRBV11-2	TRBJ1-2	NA	TGTGCCAGCAGCCAGTTCCAACAGGGGAGTGGCTACACCTTC	CASSQFQQGSGYTF
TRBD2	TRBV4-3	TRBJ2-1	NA	TGCGCCAGCAGCCAAGGACTAGCGGCGCTAGATCGTAGGGATGAGCAGTTCTTC	CASSQGLAALDRRDEQFF
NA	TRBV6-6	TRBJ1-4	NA	TGTGCCAGCAGAATCTGGGTTAATGAAAAACTGTTTTTT	CASRIWVNEKLFF
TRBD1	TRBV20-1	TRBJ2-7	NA	TGCAGTGCCAGGGGGAACGGCGAGCAGTACTTC	CSARGNGEQYF
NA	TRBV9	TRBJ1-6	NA	TGTGCCAGCAGCGTAGGACTCGAAGGCTCACCCCTCCACTTT	CASSVGLEGSPLHF
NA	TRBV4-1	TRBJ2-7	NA	TGCGCCAGCAGCCTACTAACAGGGCTCTCCTACGAGCAGTACTTC	CASSLLTGLSYEQYF
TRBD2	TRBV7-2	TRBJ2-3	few	TGTGCCAGCAGCTCAGGACTAGCTGGAGATACGCAGTATTTT	CASSSGLAGDTQYF
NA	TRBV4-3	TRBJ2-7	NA	TGCGCCAGCAGCCAAGACTCCGGGCCCGGCGAGCAGTACTTC	CASSQDSGPGEQYF
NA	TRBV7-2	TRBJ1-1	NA	TGTGCCAGCAGCTTAGACCGGGGAAACACTGAAGCTTTCTTT	CASSLDRGNTEAFF
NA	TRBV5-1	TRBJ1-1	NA	TGCGCCAGCAGCTACTACCTTGGCTCTGAAGCTTTCTTT	CASSYYLGSEAFF
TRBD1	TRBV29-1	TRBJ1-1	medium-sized	TGCAGCGTTGTGGGCTCAGCAGGGGGCCGAACTGAAGCTTTCTTT	CSVVGSAGGRTEAFF
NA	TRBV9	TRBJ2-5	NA	TGTGCCAGCGGCAAGTGGGGGGGCGGAGAGACCCAGTACTTC	CASGKWGGGETQYF
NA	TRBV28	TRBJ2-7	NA	TGTGCCAGCAAAGACGGTCAGCGGGCCAGCGAGCAGTACTTC	CASKDGQRASEQYF
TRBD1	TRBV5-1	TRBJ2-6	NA	TGCGCCAGCAGCTTTTCACAGGGGGTCCTGACTTTC	CASSFSQGVLTF
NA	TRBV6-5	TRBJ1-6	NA	TGTGCCAGCACCTCGGCAAGGGATTCACCCCTCCACTTT	CASTSARDSPLHF
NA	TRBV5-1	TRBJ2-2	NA	TGCGCCAGCAGCTCCCCCGGGAACGGGGAGCTGTTTTTT	CASSSPGNGELFF
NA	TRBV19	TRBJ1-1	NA	TGTGCCAGTAGTCGAAGGTCCAGAGACACTGAAGCTTTCTTT	CASSRRSRDTEAFF
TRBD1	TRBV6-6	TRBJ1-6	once	TGTGCCAGCAGTAAATGGGACAGCAATTCACCCCTCCACTTT	CASSKWDSNSPLHF
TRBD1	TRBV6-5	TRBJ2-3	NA	TGTGCCAGCCAGGACAGGGCAGATACGCAGTATTTT	CASQDRADTQYF
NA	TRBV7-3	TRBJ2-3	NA	TGTGCCAGCAGCCCGGGGGCGGTTACAGATACGCAGTATTTT	CASSPGAVTDTQYF
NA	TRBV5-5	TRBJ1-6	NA	TGTGCCAGCAGCCCTAGTCGGCAGGGTAATTCACCCCTCCACTTT	CASSPSRQGNSPLHF
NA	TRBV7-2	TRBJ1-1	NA	TGTGCCAGCAGCCTTGCGGGGGGCGGGGTGTACACTGAAGCTTTCTTT	CASSLAGGGVYTEAFF
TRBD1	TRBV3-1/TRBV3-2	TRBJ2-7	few	TGTGCCAGCAGCCTCCGGGACAGGGTTCACGAGCAGTACTTC	CASSLRDRVHEQYF
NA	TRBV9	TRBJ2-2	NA	TGTGCCAGCAGCGTAGGAGGGGAAGGGACCGGGGAGCTGTTTTTT	CASSVGGEGTGELFF
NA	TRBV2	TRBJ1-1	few	TGTGCCAGTTCACCACAGGGCGCTGAAGCTTTCTTT	CASSPQGAEAFF
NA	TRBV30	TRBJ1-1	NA	TGTGCCTCGGAGGAGTACGGCGGGAACACTGAAGCTTTCTTT	CASEEYGGNTEAFF
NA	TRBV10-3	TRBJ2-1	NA	TGTGCCATCAGTGAAAGGCAGAGCTCCTACAATGAGCAGTTCTTC	CAISERQSSYNEQFF
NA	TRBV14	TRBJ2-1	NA	TGTGCCAGCAGCCAAGAATTGGTAGGTGAGCAGTTCTTC	CASSQELVGEQFF
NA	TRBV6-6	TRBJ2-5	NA	TGTGCCAGCAGTTACGAGGGGCAGTCTAAAGAGACCCAGTACTTC	CASSYEGQSKETQYF
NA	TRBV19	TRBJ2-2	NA	TGTGCCAGTAGTGTCCAGGTCACCGGGGAGCTGTTTTTT	CASSVQVTGELFF
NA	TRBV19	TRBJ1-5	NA	TGTGCCAGTACGGCGCAGGTCAATCAGCCCCAGCATTTT	CASTAQVNQPQHF
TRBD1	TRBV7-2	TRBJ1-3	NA	TGTGCCAGCAGCCCCAATATCTGGACAGGGGGGAACACCATATATTTT	CASSPNIWTGGNTIYF
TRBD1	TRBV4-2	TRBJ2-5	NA	TGTGCCAGCAGCCAAGACCTACAGGGGCATAGGGAGACCCAGTACTTC	CASSQDLQGHRETQYF
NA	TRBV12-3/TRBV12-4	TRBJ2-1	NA	TGTGCCAGCAGAGCGGCCTGGAATGAGCAGTTCTTC	CASRAAWNEQFF
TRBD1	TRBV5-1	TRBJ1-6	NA	TGCGCCAGCAGCCTCCCCGGACAGGCTTCACCCCTCCACTTT	CASSLPGQASPLHF
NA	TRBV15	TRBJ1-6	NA	TGTGCCACCGCCGAGAGTTATAATTCACCCCTCCACTTT	CATAESYNSPLHF
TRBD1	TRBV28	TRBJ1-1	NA	TGTGCCAGCAGTAAGACAGGGTTGGGCACTGAAGCTTTCTTT	CASSKTGLGTEAFF
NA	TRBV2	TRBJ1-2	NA	TGTGCCAGCAGTGATAGGGGACACCTCTATGGCTACACCTTC	CASSDRGHLYGYTF
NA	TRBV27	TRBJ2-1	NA	TGTGCCAGCAGTCATACAGGGCTCAATGAGCAGTTCTTC	CASSHTGLNEQFF
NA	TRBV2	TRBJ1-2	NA	TGTGCCAGCAGACGGGGAGACAACTATGACTACACCTTC	CASRRGDNYDYTF